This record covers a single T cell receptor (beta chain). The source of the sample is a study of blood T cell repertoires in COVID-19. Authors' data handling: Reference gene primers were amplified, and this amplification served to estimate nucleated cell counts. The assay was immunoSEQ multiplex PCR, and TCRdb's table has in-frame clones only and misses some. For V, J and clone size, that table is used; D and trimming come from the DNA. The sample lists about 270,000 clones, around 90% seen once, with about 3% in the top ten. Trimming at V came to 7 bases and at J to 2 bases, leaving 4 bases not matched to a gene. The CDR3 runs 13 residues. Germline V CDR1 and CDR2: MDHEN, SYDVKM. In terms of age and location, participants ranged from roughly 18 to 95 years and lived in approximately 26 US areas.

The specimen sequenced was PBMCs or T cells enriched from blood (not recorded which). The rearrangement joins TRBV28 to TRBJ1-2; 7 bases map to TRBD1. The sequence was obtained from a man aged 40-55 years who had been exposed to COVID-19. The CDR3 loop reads CASKAGGNYGYTF. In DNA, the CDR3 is TGTGCCAGCAAGGCAGGGGGAAACTATGGCTACACCTTC.